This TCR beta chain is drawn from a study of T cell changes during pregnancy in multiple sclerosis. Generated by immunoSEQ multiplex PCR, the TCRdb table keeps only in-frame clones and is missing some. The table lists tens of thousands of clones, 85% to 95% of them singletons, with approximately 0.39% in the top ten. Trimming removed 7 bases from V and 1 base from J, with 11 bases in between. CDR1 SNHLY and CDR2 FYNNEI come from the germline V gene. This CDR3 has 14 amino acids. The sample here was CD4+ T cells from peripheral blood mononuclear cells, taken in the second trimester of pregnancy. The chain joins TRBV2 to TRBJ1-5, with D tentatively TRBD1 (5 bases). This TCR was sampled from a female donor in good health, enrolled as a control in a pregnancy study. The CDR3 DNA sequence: TGTGCCAGCATCGGGGGGGGGAGCAATCAGCCCCAGCATTTT. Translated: CASIGGGSNQPQHF.